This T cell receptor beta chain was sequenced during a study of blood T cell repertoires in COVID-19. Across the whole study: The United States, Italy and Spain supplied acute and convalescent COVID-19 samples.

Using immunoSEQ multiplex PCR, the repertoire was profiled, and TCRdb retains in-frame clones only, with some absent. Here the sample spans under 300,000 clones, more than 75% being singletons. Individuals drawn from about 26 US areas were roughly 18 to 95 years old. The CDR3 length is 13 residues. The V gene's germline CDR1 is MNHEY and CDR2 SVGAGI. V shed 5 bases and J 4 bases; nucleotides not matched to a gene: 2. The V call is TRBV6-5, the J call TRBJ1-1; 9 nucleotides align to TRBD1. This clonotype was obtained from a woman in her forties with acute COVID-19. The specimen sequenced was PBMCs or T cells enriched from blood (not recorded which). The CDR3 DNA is TGTGCCAGCAGTCGGGGACAGGGCACTGAAGCTTTCTTT. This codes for CASSRGQGTEAFF.